In this sample, the clone carrying this TCR beta chain turned up a few times. These data are taken from a study of cytomegalovirus exposure and HLA in healthy donors. PCR amplification relied on 60 Vbeta primers (plus 13 Jbeta primers). The protocol was immunoSEQ multiplex PCR, while the TCRdb copy is restricted to in-frame clones and leaves out a portion. There are fewer than 200,000 clones in the sample; around a tenth occur only once, and over 1% lies in the top ten. The origin of this receptor is a woman aged 25-40 years in good health and CMV-seropositive. Material for sequencing was PBMCs.

The CDR3 protein is CASSPSLGDRGQEGYTF. In nucleotides, the CDR3 is TGTGCCAGCAGCCCGTCCCTCGGGGACAGGGGGCAGGAAGGCTACACCTTC. This rearrangement joins TRBV5-6 to TRBJ1-2, with TRBD1 identical over 12 bases. The CDR3 runs 17 residues. CDR1 is SGHDT and CDR2 is YYEEEE in the germline V gene. With V trimmed by 4 bases and J by 8 bases, 15 bases remained unmatched.